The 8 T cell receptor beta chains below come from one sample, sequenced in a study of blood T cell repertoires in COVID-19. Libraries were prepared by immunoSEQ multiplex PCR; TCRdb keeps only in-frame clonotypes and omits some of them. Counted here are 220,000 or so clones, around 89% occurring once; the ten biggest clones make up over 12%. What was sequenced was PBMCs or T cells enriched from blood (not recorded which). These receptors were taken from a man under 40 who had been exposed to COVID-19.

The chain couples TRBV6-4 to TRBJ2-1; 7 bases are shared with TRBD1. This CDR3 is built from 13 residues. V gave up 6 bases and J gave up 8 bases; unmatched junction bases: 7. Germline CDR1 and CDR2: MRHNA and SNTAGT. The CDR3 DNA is TGTGCCAGCAGCCGACAGGGCCTCGATGAGCAGTTCTTC. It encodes CASSRQGLDEQFF.

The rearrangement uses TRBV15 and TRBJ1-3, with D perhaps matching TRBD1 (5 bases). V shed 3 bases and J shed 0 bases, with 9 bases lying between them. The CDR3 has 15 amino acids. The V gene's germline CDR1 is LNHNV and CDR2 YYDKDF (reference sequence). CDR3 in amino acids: CATSSREGSGNTIYF. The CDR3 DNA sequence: TGTGCCACCAGCAGCAGGGAGGGCTCTGGAAACACCATATATTTT.

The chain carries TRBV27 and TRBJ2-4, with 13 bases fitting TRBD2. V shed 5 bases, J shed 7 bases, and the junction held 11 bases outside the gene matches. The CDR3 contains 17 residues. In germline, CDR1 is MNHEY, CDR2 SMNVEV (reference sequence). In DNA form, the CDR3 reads TGTGCCAGCAGTCCACGACTAGCGGGGGGCCGGGTGAACATTCAGTACTTC. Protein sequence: CASSPRLAGGRVNIQYF.

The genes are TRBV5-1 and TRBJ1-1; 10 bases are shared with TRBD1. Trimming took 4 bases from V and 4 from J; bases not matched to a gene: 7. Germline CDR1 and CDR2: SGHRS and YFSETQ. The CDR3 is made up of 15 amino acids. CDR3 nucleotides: TGCGCCAGCAGCGCGACAGGGGGCTGGGTCACTGAAGCTTTCTTT. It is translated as CASSATGGWVTEAFF.

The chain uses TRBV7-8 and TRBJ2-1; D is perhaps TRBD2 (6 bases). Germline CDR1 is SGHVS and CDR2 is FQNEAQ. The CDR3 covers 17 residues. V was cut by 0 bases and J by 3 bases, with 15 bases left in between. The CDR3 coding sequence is TGTGCCAGCAGCTTAGCGGGGACGGGGGTCCTCTACAATGAGCAGTTCTTC. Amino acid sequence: CASSLAGTGVLYNEQFF.

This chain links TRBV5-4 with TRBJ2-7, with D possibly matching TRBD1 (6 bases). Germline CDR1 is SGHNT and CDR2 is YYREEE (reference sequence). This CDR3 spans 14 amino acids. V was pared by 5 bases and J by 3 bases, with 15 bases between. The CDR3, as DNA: TGTGCCAGCAGGTCAGCAGGGACACTCTACGAGCAGTACTTC. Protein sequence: CASRSAGTLYEQYF.

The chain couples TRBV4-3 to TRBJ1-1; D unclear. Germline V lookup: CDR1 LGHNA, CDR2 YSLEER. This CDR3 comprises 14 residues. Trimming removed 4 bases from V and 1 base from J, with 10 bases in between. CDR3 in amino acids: CASSRGRTNTEAFF. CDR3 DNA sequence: TGCGCCAGCAGCCGAGGCAGAACGAACACTGAAGCTTTCTTT.

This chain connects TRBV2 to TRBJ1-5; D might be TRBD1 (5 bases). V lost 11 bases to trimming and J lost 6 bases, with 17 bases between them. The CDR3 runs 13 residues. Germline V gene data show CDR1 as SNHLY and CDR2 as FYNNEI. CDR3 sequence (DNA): TGTGCCTGCTGTGATGGAGGGGTTCAGCCCCAGCATTTT. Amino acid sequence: CACCDGGVQPQHF.